The 12 T cell receptor beta chains below were found in one sample sequenced in a study of T-cell memory formation after mild COVID-19 (dated by TCRdb to the early 2020s). Library method: 5' RACE. Instrument on record: Illumina NovaSeq 6000. TCRdb cleaned the public reads at Q25 with fastp, built clones with MiXCR and kept in-frame beta chains. Every entry covers one CDR3 protein and lists the most common genes and DNA from its rows. Present in this sample are about 140,000 distinct CDR3 sequences, roughly 14% of which were seen just once. The biggest ten clones account for around an eighth of the sample. The sequenced sample was PBMCs or a T cell subset sorted from them (not recorded which). Every receptor here comes from an adult woman who had mild COVID-19 (a few samples of this study predate the infection). The sample titles of this study are shuffled in the database, so cell type and time point are left out; the donor was told from shared clones.

This clonotype was seen only a few times. The chain links TRBV7-9 to TRBJ1-1; unclear D gene. The V and J ends lost 3 bases and 6 bases respectively, with 8 bases between them. This CDR3 has 12 residues. From germline, CDR1 is SEHNR and CDR2 FQNEAQ (reference sequence). The CDR3 DNA follows: TGTGCCAGCAGCTTTATGGATCCTGAAGCTTTCTTT. It is translated as CASSFMDPEAFF.

The chain carries TRBV12-3 or TRBV12-4 and TRBJ2-1; D is ambiguous. The CDR3 spans 12 residues. Between the trimmed V and J ends, which lost 7 bases and 8 bases, there was a span of 12 bases. CDR3 region: CASTGSLDEQFF. DNA for the CDR3: TGTGCCAGCACCGGGTCTCTTGATGAGCAGTTCTTC.

V is TRBV7-2 and J is TRBJ1-5, with D unresolved. The CDR3 contains 13 residues. Germline V CDR1 and CDR2: SGHTA, FQGNSA. V lost 1 base and J lost 9, with 10 bases in between. The CDR3 loop reads CASSLDPVGPQHF. CDR3 sequence (DNA): TGTGCCAGCAGCTTAGACCCTGTAGGGCCCCAGCATTTT.

This clonotype came up once. The CDR3 here is CASSLPGLAGTYEQYF. CDR3 coding DNA: TGTGCCAGCAGCTTACCGGGACTAGCGGGTACCTACGAGCAGTACTTC. This chain links TRBV11-2 with TRBJ2-7; 12 bases align to TRBD2. The CDR3 totals 16 residues. Germline lookup yields CDR1 SGHAT and CDR2 FQNNGV. V shed 2 bases and J 2 bases; nucleotides not matched to a gene: 4.

This clonotype was counted between two and nine times. This chain links TRBV27 with TRBJ1-5, with D hard to call. With 6 bases removed from V and 0 bases from J, the gap between germline ends came to 9 bases. Germline V CDR1 and CDR2: MNHEY, SMNVEV (reference sequence). The CDR3 sequence is 14 residues long. The CDR3 is CASRGVYSNQPQHF. CDR3 in DNA: TGTGCCAGCAGGGGAGTATATAGCAATCAGCCCCAGCATTTT.

This clonotype was seen more than once but under ten times. The chain recombines TRBV6-2 or TRBV6-3 with TRBJ2-7; D unresolved. The V gene's germline CDR1 is MNHEY and CDR2 SVGEGT. The CDR3 runs 11 residues. CDR3 residues: CASAQNYEQYF. CDR3 in DNA: TGTGCATCCGCCCAGAACTACGAGCAGTACTTC.

In this sample, this clonotype turned up a few times. This chain connects TRBV7-9 to TRBJ2-7; D gene uncertain. Trimming removed 4 bases from V and 3 bases from J, with 13 bases in between. The CDR3 length is 14 residues. Germline V gene lookup returns CDR1 SEHNR and CDR2 FQNEAQ (reference sequence). The CDR3 region has the DNA TGTGCCAGCAGCTCTCCTGGGTACAGCTACGAGCAGTACTTC. This translates into CASSSPGYSYEQYF.

The rearrangement joins TRBV12-3 or TRBV12-4 to TRBJ1-1, with 7 nucleotides matching TRBD1. V shed 5 bases, J shed 6 bases, and the junction held 6 bases outside the gene matches. The CDR3 runs to 13 residues. The CDR3 region is CASSQDRWAEAFF. CDR3 DNA sequence: TGTGCCAGCAGTCAGGACAGGTGGGCTGAAGCTTTCTTT.

This clonotype was observed a few times. The chain links TRBV5-1 to TRBJ2-1; TRBD1 is a possible D gene (6 bases). Germline V CDR1 and CDR2: SGHRS, YFSETQ. The CDR3 covers 18 residues. V shed 0 bases and J shed 2 bases, with 18 bases lying between them. The CDR3 DNA reads as TGCGCCAGCAGCTTGGAAGGGCCTAGCAGGGGACCCTACAATGAGCAGTTCTTC. Its protein is CASSLEGPSRGPYNEQFF.

The chain links TRBV12-3 or TRBV12-4 to TRBJ1-6; 7 bases match TRBD1. The CDR3 consists of 19 residues. V lost 6 bases, J lost 0 bases, and 14 bases stayed unmatched. The CDR3 DNA is TGTGCCAGCAGCCAAAAAATCGGACAGGCCAGCTCCTATAATTCACCCCTCCACTTT. This translates into CASSQKIGQASSYNSPLHF.

The rearrangement uses TRBV23-1 and TRBJ1-4, with unresolved D. TRBV23-1 qualifies as an ORF whose function is uncertain. Trimming stripped 0 bases from V and 4 bases from J, with 9 bases between. CDR3 length equals 15 residues. The CDR3 here is CASSQSRRRNEKLFF. CDR3 in DNA: TGCGCCAGCAGTCAATCGAGGCGCCGTAATGAAAAACTGTTTTTT.

In this sample, this clonotype turned up a few times. The V gene is TRBV9, the J gene TRBJ2-1; the D gene is possibly TRBD1 (6 bases). Germline V gene data show CDR1 as SGDLS and CDR2 as YYNGEE. This CDR3 region has 15 residues. V dropped 4 bases and J dropped 9 bases, with 20 bases sitting between them. The CDR3 DNA sequence: TGTGCCAGCAGCCCTGGGGGCAGGGGATCGAGTGAGCAGTTCTTC. Translation: CASSPGGRGSSEQFF.